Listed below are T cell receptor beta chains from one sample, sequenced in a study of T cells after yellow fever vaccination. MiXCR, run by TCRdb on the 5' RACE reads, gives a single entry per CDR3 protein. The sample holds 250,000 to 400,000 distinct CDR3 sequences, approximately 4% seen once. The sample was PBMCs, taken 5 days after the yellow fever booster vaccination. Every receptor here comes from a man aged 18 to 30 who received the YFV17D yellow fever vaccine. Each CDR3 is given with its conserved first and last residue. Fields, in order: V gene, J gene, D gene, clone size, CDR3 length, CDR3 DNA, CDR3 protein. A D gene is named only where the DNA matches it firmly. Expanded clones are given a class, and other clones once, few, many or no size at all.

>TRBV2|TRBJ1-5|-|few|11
TGTGCCAGCAGATCCGGAAGGGCCCAGCATTTT
CASRSGRAQHF
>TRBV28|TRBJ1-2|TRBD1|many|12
TGTGCCAGCACTCAGGGGGGCGTAGGCTACACCTTC
CASTQGGVGYTF
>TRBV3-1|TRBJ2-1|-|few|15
TGTGCCAGCAGCCCCTGGGGGACTGTGTACAATGAGCAGTTCTTC
CASSPWGTVYNEQFF
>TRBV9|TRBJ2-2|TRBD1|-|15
TGTGCCAGCAGCGTAGGCGCAGGGGGTTACGGGGAGCTGTTTTTT
CASSVGAGGYGELFF
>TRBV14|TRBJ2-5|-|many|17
TGTGCCAGCAGCCAAGTCACTCCAGGCCAACCCTCGAAGACCCAGTACTTC
CASSQVTPGQPSKTQYF
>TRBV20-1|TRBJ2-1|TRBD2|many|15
TGCAGTGCTAGAGATTCTAGCGGAGCATACAATGAGCAGTTCTTC
CSARDSSGAYNEQFF
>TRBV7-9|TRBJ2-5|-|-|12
TGTGCCAGCAGCTTATCGGCAGAGACCCAGTACTTC
CASSLSAETQYF
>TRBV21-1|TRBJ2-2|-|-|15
TGTGCCAGCAGCAGGTCCGGGACCGACACCGGGGAGCTGTTTTTT
CASSRSGTDTGELFF
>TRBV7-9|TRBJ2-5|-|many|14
TGTGCCAGCAGGCAGGCGGGGCCTCAACAGACCCAGTACTTC
CASRQAGPQQTQYF
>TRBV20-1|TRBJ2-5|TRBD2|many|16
TGCAGTGCTAGGGACCCTAGCGGGGGGGCGGGTGAGACCCAGTACTTC
CSARDPSGGAGETQYF
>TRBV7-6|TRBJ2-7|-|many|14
TGTGCCAGCAGTCTAGGAGGCTTAAGGGGCGAGCAGTACTTC
CASSLGGLRGEQYF